This T cell receptor beta chain was obtained from a study of response to subunit inactivated influenza vaccine (dated by TCRdb to between 2017 and 2018). The study in broad terms: The study used deep quantitative T cell receptor repertoire profiling to track responses to a trivalent subunit inactivated influenza vaccine.

A remark on this clonotype: What this receptor recognizes is not known. No clone much larger than this one lies a single base away; base qualities are absent.

The library was generated by RT-PCR. The reads were generated on an Illumina HiSeq 2500. The public reads were quality trimmed at Q25 with fastp and then assembled into clones with MiXCR by TCRdb, keeping productive beta chains. Rows are combined by CDR3 protein, so each entry shows the most common genes and DNA. The sample contains about 570,000 distinct CDR3 sequences, about an eighth of them found a single time. Approximately 10% of the sample is in the top ten clones. The study at large found these results: The authors proposed that each seasonal influenza vaccination may bring in only a limited number of new T cells.

The CDR3 numbers 19 residues from cysteine through phenylalanine. The entry retains the CDR3 DNA only, 57 bases that are in frame from base 1. V loses 0 bases at its end and J loses 2 bases; junction bases beyond the gene matches: 15. Via the germline V gene, CDR1 is MNHEY and CDR2 SVGAGI. The sequenced sample was PBMCs from blood, obtained on the day of vaccination. This TCR was recovered from a man aged 45 to 65 who received an inactivated influenza vaccine. Donor details come from another sample of the same person, matched by shared clones. Recombination joined TRBV6-5 with TRBJ2-7; the junction holds 8 bases that match TRBD1. The sequenced DNA is TGTGCCAGCAGTTACTCGAGGTTTGGGAGGACAGGGAATACCTACGAGCAGTACTTC. This yields the protein CASSYSRFGRTGNTYEQYF.